Listed below are T cell receptor beta chains from one sample, sequenced in a study of blood T cell repertoires in COVID-19. Assay used: immunoSEQ multiplex PCR; TCRdb lists only in-frame clones, some missing. The repertoire has a few hundred thousand clones, about nine tenths of them found once; the top ten carry about 4.1%. The source material was PBMCs or T cells enriched from blood (not recorded which). These receptors were collected from a man younger than 45 who had recovered from COVID-19. CDR3s include the opening cysteine and the closing phenylalanine or tryptophan.

j_call v_call cdr3_aa
TRBJ2-4 TRBV19 CASSVAGIGIQYF
TRBJ2-3 TRBV7-9 CASSLTSAVTDTQYF
TRBJ1-2 TRBV28 CASHTLQGEYGYTF
TRBJ2-2 TRBV18 CASSLGQGTGELFF
TRBJ2-7 TRBV6-5 CASSYSTDSYEQYF
TRBJ1-1 TRBV6-5 CALNRGDTEAFF
TRBJ1-5 TRBV19 CASRDRFLGQVSNQPQHF
TRBJ1-5 TRBV27 CASSLTGSNQPQHF
TRBJ2-7 TRBV5-1 CASSLASGLYEQYF
TRBJ1-5 TRBV28 CASSLSPNQPQHF